A selection of T cell receptor beta chains follows, all from one sample in a study of OX40 agonist ivuxolimab in advanced cancers. Method: immunoSEQ multiplex PCR; TCRdb's copy keeps in-frame clones and lacks some. The sample records tens of thousands of clones, roughly 90% being singletons. The sequences come from CD4+ or CD8+ T cells sorted from blood, collected in a trial of the OX40 agonist ivuxolimab. Every receptor here comes from an adult with an advanced solid tumor such as melanoma, head and neck, liver or kidney cancer. The CDR3 runs from the conserved cysteine through the conserved F or W. A D gene is named only where the DNA matches it firmly. Not every row has a clone size; where given, it reads once, few, many or a size class.

abundance	d_gene	v_gene	j_gene	CDR3nt	CDR3aa
once	-	TRBV19	TRBJ1-1	TGTGCCAGTAGTATTGGACTCAGGAACACTGAAGCTTTCTTT	CASSIGLRNTEAFF
-	TRBD1	TRBV5-4	TRBJ2-7	TGTGCCAGCAGCGCAGAGCGACAGGGATCCTACGAGCAGTACTTC	CASSAERQGSYEQYF
-	TRBD2	TRBV18	TRBJ2-1	TGTGCCAGCTCACCAGGGGTAGCGGGAGCGAGTGAGCAGTTCTTC	CASSPGVAGASEQFF
-	-	TRBV10-1	TRBJ2-1	TGCGCCAGCAGCCGCGACTGGTCCAATGAGCAGTTCTTC	CASSRDWSNEQFF
-	-	TRBV6-5	TRBJ1-5	TGTGCCAGCAGCCCCGTGGGAGGGGCAGGACAGCCCCAGCATTTT	CASSPVGGAGQPQHF
-	-	TRBV7-9	TRBJ2-7	TGTGCCAGCAGCTCTCGACAGGCTCGGATCTACGAGCAGTACTTC	CASSSRQARIYEQYF
-	TRBD1	TRBV19	TRBJ2-7	TGTGCCAGTAGTACCAGGGGGACCGCCTACGAGCAGTACTTC	CASSTRGTAYEQYF
-	-	TRBV7-3	TRBJ2-7	TGTGCCAGCAGCTTAATGGGCGGGAACGAGCAGTACTTC	CASSLMGGNEQYF
-	-	TRBV7-2	TRBJ1-5	TGTGCCAGCAGCCGACAGGCCAATCAGCTCCAGCATTTT	CASSRQANQLQHF
-	-	TRBV2	TRBJ1-2	TGTGCCAGCAGCCCGATTAAAGACTATGGCTACACCTTC	CASSPIKDYGYTF
-	TRBD1	TRBV4-2	TRBJ2-5	TGTGCCAGCAGCCAAGATTGGAAGGGGGCCCAAGAGACCCAGTACTTC	CASSQDWKGAQETQYF
-	-	TRBV19	TRBJ2-2	TGTGCCAGTAGTATTGGAGGTACGAACACCGGGGAGCTGTTTTTT	CASSIGGTNTGELFF
once	-	TRBV6-1	TRBJ2-2	TGTGCCAGCATCGACTCGGGATTCGGGACCGGGGAGCTGTTTTTT	CASIDSGFGTGELFF
-	-	TRBV7-5	TRBJ2-1	TGTGCCAGAAGCTTGGTGAGGCGGGAGTTGAACAATGAGCAGTTCTTC	CARSLVRRELNNEQFF
-	-	TRBV11-3	TRBJ2-4	TGTGCCAGCAGCTTAACACAGGCTTTAGCCAAAAACATTCAGTACTTC	CASSLTQALAKNIQYF
-	-	TRBV2	TRBJ2-7	TGTGCCAGCAGTGAGTTGGTCAGTGTAACCTACGAGCAGTACTTC	CASSELVSVTYEQYF
-	-	TRBV11-1	TRBJ1-1	TGTGCCAGCAGCTTAGAATCTGAAGCTTTCTTT	CASSLESEAFF
-	TRBD2	TRBV2	TRBJ2-3	TGTGCCAGCAGTGTAACTAGCGTCAGCACAGATACGCAGTATTTT	CASSVTSVSTDTQYF
-	-	TRBV7-9	TRBJ2-5	TGTGCCAGCAGCTTAGCGGCTACACGGCAAGAGGCCCAGTACTTC	CASSLAATRQEAQYF
-	TRBD1	TRBV18	TRBJ1-1	TGTGCCAGCTCAAGAGGACAGGGGTTGGCAGCGAACACTGAAGCTTTCTTT	CASSRGQGLAANTEAFF
-	-	TRBV7-2	TRBJ2-2	TGTGCCAGCAGCTCCCACGGACGTATCAGCTCCGGCACCGGGGAGCTGTTTTTT	CASSSHGRISSGTGELFF
few	-	TRBV7-2	TRBJ1-4	TGTGCCAGCAGCCCAGAGGGGGTAAAACTGTTTTTT	CASSPEGVKLFF
-	TRBD2	TRBV7-2	TRBJ2-7	TGTGCCAGCAGCTTAGCCTCTAGCGGGATGGAAGAGCAGTACTTC	CASSLASSGMEEQYF
-	TRBD1	TRBV19	TRBJ1-1	TGTGCCAGTAGTATAGGGACAGGGAGGTGGAGCACTGAAGCTTTCTTT	CASSIGTGRWSTEAFF
-	-	TRBV28	TRBJ1-1	TGTGCCAGCAGTTCCATCGGGACCTCACGACGTACTGAAGCTTTCTTT	CASSSIGTSRRTEAFF
-	-	TRBV14	TRBJ2-7	TGTGCCAGCAGCCAGACAGTTACCTACGAGCAGTACTTC	CASSQTVTYEQYF
-	-	TRBV28	TRBJ2-4	TGTGCCAGCAGTTTATGGGGGTCCTTGGGTAACATTCAGTACTTC	CASSLWGSLGNIQYF
-	TRBD2	TRBV4-2	TRBJ2-7	TGTGCCAGCAGCCAAGGGACTAGCGGGAGAAACGACGAGCAGTACTTC	CASSQGTSGRNDEQYF
-	-	TRBV2	TRBJ2-4	TGTGCCAGCGGTGACGTGGGGCCCGGGGGTGACAAAAACATTCAGTACTTC	CASGDVGPGGDKNIQYF
-	-	TRBV5-4	TRBJ2-1	TGTGCCAGCAGCTTGGATAGGGGTACCTACAATGAGCAGTTCTTC	CASSLDRGTYNEQFF
once	-	TRBV5-4	TRBJ2-1	TGTGCCAGCAGCTTGATCTACAATGAGCAGTTCTTC	CASSLIYNEQFF
once	TRBD1	TRBV5-1	TRBJ1-2	TGCGCCAGCGCAAGTACCGACAGGGACGGCTACACCTTC	CASASTDRDGYTF
-	-	TRBV7-3	TRBJ2-5	TGTGCCAGCAGTCAAGGCAGGGGAGAGACCCAGTACTTC	CASSQGRGETQYF
-	-	TRBV7-8	TRBJ2-2	TGTGCCAGCAGCTTAGATGGGGTCACCGGGGAGCTGTTTTTT	CASSLDGVTGELFF
-	-	TRBV5-1	TRBJ1-1	TGCGCCAGCAGCTGGAACACGGGGAACACTGAAGCTTTCTTT	CASSWNTGNTEAFF
-	-	TRBV6-6	TRBJ2-2	TGTGCCAGCAGTTACGGGAGTAGGAACACCGGGGAGCTGTTTTTT	CASSYGSRNTGELFF
-	-	TRBV7-3	TRBJ2-1	TGTGCCAGCAGCTTACGGACAGACTACAATGAGCAGTTCTTC	CASSLRTDYNEQFF
-	TRBD2	TRBV15	TRBJ2-5	TGTGCCACCAGCAGAGAGAGGGTAGCGGGAGTGGAGACCCAGTACTTC	CATSRERVAGVETQYF
-	-	TRBV9	TRBJ2-5	TGTGCCAGCAGCGTAGGAACCATCGGGGAGGAGACCCAGTACTTC	CASSVGTIGEETQYF
-	-	TRBV19	TRBJ2-7	TGTGCCAGTAGTATTCGAGCAGGGTGGGCCCGGGACGAGCAGTACTTC	CASSIRAGWARDEQYF
-	-	TRBV11-1	TRBJ2-7	TGTGCCAGCAGCTTGTCGTCTAGGGTCTCCTACGAGCAGTACTTC	CASSLSSRVSYEQYF
-	-	TRBV4-1	TRBJ2-7	TGCGCCAGCAGCCAAGATCTTGGGCCGTACGAGCAGTACTTC	CASSQDLGPYEQYF
-	-	TRBV18	TRBJ2-7	TGTGCCAGCTCACGGACACAAAACTCCTACGAGCAGTACTTC	CASSRTQNSYEQYF
-	TRBD2	TRBV28	TRBJ2-7	TGTGCCAGCAGCGCTAGCGGGAGCCTGAACGAGCAGTACTTC	CASSASGSLNEQYF
-	-	TRBV5-4	TRBJ2-2	TGTGCCAGCAGCTGGACGACAGGTCTAGGAACCGGGGAGCTGTTTTTT	CASSWTTGLGTGELFF
-	-	TRBV9	TRBJ2-7	TGTGCCAGCAGCGTACGGGGGAGCGACTACGAGCAGTACTTC	CASSVRGSDYEQYF
-	TRBD2	TRBV4-1	TRBJ2-7	TGCGCCAGCAGCCGAATCGGACAGGGAGGGACTAGCGGGAGTTACGAGCAGTACTTC	CASSRIGQGGTSGSYEQYF
-	-	TRBV19	TRBJ1-5	TGTGCCAGTCCGATCACACCACAGAATCAGCCCCAGCATTTT	CASPITPQNQPQHF